This T cell receptor (beta chain) comes out of a study of shared clonotypes between healthy human individuals. TCRdb keeps only in-frame clones here, not all; method: immunoSEQ multiplex PCR. The table records 2 million to 2.5 million clones, 93% of them present only once. Germline-derived CDR1 and CDR2 are SNHLY and FYNNEI. The CDR3 sequence is 13 residues long. V was clipped by 7 bases and J by 8 bases, with 14 bases between them. The receptor's source is a man aged 18 to 35 in good health. Some clones in this sample may be carry-over from other donors' samples. The chain links TRBV2 to TRBJ1-4, with D possibly matching TRBD1 (5 bases). The sample consisted of naive CD4+ T cells from PBMCs. The sample's subset: CD45RA+ positively selected. The CDR3 sequence is CASTRGFGEKLFF. CDR3 DNA sequence: TGTGCCAGCACGAGGGGATTCGGGGAAAAACTGTTTTTT.